Shown below are 15 T cell receptor beta chains from a single sample sequenced in a study of T cells after yellow fever vaccination. From the 5' RACE reads, TCRdb called clonotypes with MiXCR, one entry per CDR3 protein. The sample has some 220,000 distinct CDR3 sequences; less than 3.5% are singletons. This sample comprised CD4+ T cells sorted from PBMCs, obtained 10 days after the yellow fever booster vaccination. These receptors were taken from a young man who received the YFV17D yellow fever vaccine.

This clonotype was seen at least ten times. The chain carries TRBV19 and TRBJ2-7, with TRBD1 as a possible D gene (6 bases). CDR1 LNHDA and CDR2 SQIVND come from the germline V gene (reference sequence). The CDR3 loop spans 14 amino acids. Trimming pared 10 bases from V and 3 bases from J, leaving 19 bases between. CDR3 protein: CATVGGTPFYEQYF. The CDR3 DNA sequence: TGTGCCACTGTGGGTGGGACACCGTTCTACGAGCAGTACTTC.

This sequence joins TRBV11-2 and TRBJ2-4; 10 bases match TRBD2. CDR1 and CDR2 from the germline V gene are SGHAT and FQNNGV. Unmatched junction bases numbered 8, after V lost 0 bases and J lost 0 bases. The CDR3 extends over 19 amino acids. The CDR3 coding sequence is TGTGCCAGCAGCTTAGAATCCCTAGCGGGGGTAGTAGCCAAAAACATTCAGTACTTC. Protein sequence: CASSLESLAGVVAKNIQYF.

This rearrangement joins TRBV30 to TRBJ2-6; TRBD2 might be the D (5 bases). V lost 6 bases to trimming and J lost 0 bases, with 12 bases between them. Per germline, CDR1 GTSNPN and CDR2 SVGIG (reference sequence). This CDR3 region has 15 residues. The CDR3 spells CACPRTFSGANVLTF. CDR3 nucleotide sequence: TGTGCCTGTCCTCGGACTTTCTCTGGGGCCAACGTCCTGACTTTC. Filled out from reference TRBV30 and TRBJ2-6, the complete variable domain reads SQTIHQWPATLVQPVGSPLSLECTVEGTSNPNLYWYRQAAGRGLQLLFYSVGIGQISSEVPQNLSASRPQDRQFILSSKKLLLSDSGFYLCACPRTFSGANVLTFGAGSRLTVL.

This clonotype was detected ten times or more. The chain joins TRBV4-1 to TRBJ1-5; D remains unclear. The CDR3 length is 16 residues. V lost 1 base and J lost 2, with 12 bases in between. CDR1 MGHRA and CDR2 YSYEKL come from the germline V gene. The CDR3 here is CASSQGLIVGNQPQHF. The CDR3 bases are TGCGCCAGCAGCCAAGGCCTTATCGTCGGCAATCAGCCCCAGCATTTT.

This clonotype was observed many times. The J gene is TRBJ2-1, the V gene TRBV14; 11 bases agree with TRBD2. The CDR3 consists of 15 residues. Germline CDR1 SGHDN, CDR2 FVKESK. With 6 bases clipped from V and 8 bases from J, the junction kept 9 bases outside the gene matches. For the CDR3, the DNA is TGTGCCAGCAGAATAGCGGGGGGGGAATCCCATGAGCAGTTCTTC. Its translation is CASRIAGGESHEQFF. The full variable domain, in which reference TRBV14 and TRBJ2-1 provide the parts outside the CDR3, is EAGVTQFPSHSVIEKGQTVTLRCDPISGHDNLYWYRRVMGKEIKFLLHFVKESKQDESGMPNNRFLAERTGGTYSTLKVQPAELEDSGVYFCASRIAGGESHEQFFGPGTRLTVL.

The chain has TRBV29-1 and TRBJ2-3; perhaps D is TRBD1 or TRBD2 (6 bases each). Trimming stripped 1 base from V and 6 bases from J, with 20 bases between. Germline CDR1 SQVTM, CDR2 ANQGSEA. The CDR3 has 16 residues. The CDR3 nucleotides are TGCAGCGTTGAAGCGGGGGCAGGAACCCGCAGTGATACGCAGTATTTT. Its protein product is CSVEAGAGTRSDTQYF.

There are many counts of this clonotype. The rearrangement joins TRBV4-2 to TRBJ2-5; 11 nucleotides agree with TRBD1. The length of the CDR3 is 14 residues. Germline loops: CDR1 LGHNA, CDR2 YNFKEQ. The V segment lost 4 bases and the J segment 4 bases; nucleotides outside the gene matches: 2. The CDR3 is CASSLGTGGETQYF. CDR3 in DNA: TGTGCCAGCAGCCTAGGGACAGGGGGAGAGACCCAGTACTTC.

This clonotype was detected many times. CDR3 residues: CASSKTGHPGETQYF. In nucleotides, the CDR3 is TGTGCCAGCAGCAAAACCGGACATCCAGGCGAGACCCAGTACTTC. This rearrangement joins TRBV21-1 to TRBJ2-5; the table's D call of TRBD1 was not tested on the DNA. TRBV21-1 is given as a pseudogene. The CDR3 length is 15 residues.

This clonotype was detected ten times or more. The chain carries TRBV5-1 and TRBJ2-1; D could derive from TRBD1 or TRBD2 (6 bases each). The CDR3 sequence is 15 residues long. The germline V and J ends were trimmed by 0 bases and 5 bases, with 12 bases remaining between them. Germline CDR1 and CDR2: SGHRS and YFSETQ. The CDR3 DNA reads as TGCGCCAGCAGCTTGGCCGGAGGGGGGAACAATGAGCAGTTCTTC. This codes for CASSLAGGGNNEQFF.

This clonotype was seen a handful of times. This chain connects TRBV6-5 to TRBJ2-1; 12 bases are a match to TRBD2. With V trimmed by 2 bases and J by 5 bases, 1 base remained unmatched. Germline lookup yields CDR1 MNHEY and CDR2 SVGAGI. The CDR3 covers 15 residues. The CDR3 nucleotides are TGTGCCAGCAGTTACGGACTAGCGGGGAACAATGAGCAGTTCTTC. As protein: CASSYGLAGNNEQFF.

This clonotype was picked up many times. The gene calls are TRBV7-2 and TRBJ2-7; no clear D gene. Trimming removed 2 bases from V and 7 bases from J, with 15 bases in between. The CDR3 sequence is 14 residues long. CDR1 and CDR2 (germline): SGHTA, FQGNSA. The DNA for the CDR3 is TGTGCCAGCAGCTTAAGAGACCTCCCGCGGGAGCAGTACTTC. This sequence encodes CASSLRDLPREQYF.

This clonotype showed up just once. The V and J genes are TRBV7-2 and TRBJ1-4; maybe TRBD1 (5 bases). From germline, CDR1 is SGHTA and CDR2 FQGNSA. The CDR3 sequence is 16 residues long. Deletions cut 4 bases from V and 1 base from J, with 13 bases between. The CDR3 bases are TGTGCCAGCAGCTGGGGGAAATCGGGAACTAATGAAAAACTGTTTTTT. This translates into CASSWGKSGTNEKLFF.

This sequence joins TRBV5-1 and TRBJ1-5, with unresolved D. CDR1 and CDR2 from the germline V gene are SGHRS and YFSETQ. V lost 4 bases, J lost 5 bases, and 10 bases lay in between. This CDR3 is built from 13 residues. CDR3 amino acids: CASSLSNDQPQHF. CDR3 bases: TGCGCCAGCAGCCTCTCCAATGATCAGCCCCAGCATTTT.

This clonotype rates as large. The rearrangement links TRBV7-8 to TRBJ1-2, with a possible D match to TRBD1 (5 bases). The germline V and J ends were trimmed by 5 bases and 0 bases, with 16 bases remaining between them. Germline V gene data show CDR1 as SGHVS and CDR2 as FQNEAQ. This CDR3 is built from 16 residues. The CDR3 nucleotides read TGTGCCAGCAGCCTCGGACAAGCCTGGGCTAACTATGGCTACACCTTC. Translating it yields CASSLGQAWANYGYTF.

This clonotype occurred a few times. The V and J genes are TRBV6-2 or TRBV6-3 and TRBJ1-2, with D unresolved. The CDR3 covers 12 residues. V shed 3 bases and J shed 2 bases, with 4 bases lying between them. Germline CDR1 and CDR2: MNHEY and SVGEGT. CDR3 region: CASSYVNYGYTF. DNA of the CDR3: TGTGCCAGCAGTTATGTCAACTATGGCTACACCTTC.